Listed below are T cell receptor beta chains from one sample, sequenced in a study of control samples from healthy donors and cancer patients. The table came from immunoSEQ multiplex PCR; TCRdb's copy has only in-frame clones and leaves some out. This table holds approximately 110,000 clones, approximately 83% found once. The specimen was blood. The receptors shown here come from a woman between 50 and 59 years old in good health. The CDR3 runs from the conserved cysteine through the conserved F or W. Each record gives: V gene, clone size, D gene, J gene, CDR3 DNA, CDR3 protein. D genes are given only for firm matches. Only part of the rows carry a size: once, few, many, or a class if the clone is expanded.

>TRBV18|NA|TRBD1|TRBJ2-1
TGTGCCAGTCAAACCGGGACAGTCTCCTACAATGAGCAGTTCTTC
CASQTGTVSYNEQFF
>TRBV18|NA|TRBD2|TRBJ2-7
TGTGCCAGCTCACCACTTGAGCGGGGGGACTACGAGCAGTACTTC
CASSPLERGDYEQYF
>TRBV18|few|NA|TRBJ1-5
TGTGCCAGCTCACCAGGCGGGGGTAATCAGCCCCAGCATTTT
CASSPGGGNQPQHF
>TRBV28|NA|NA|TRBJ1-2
TGTGCCAGCACGGGGGCAGGACTCTATGGCTACACCTTC
CASTGAGLYGYTF
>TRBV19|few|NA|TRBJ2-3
TGTGCCAGTAGTATAGGTCAGGGTTATGGCACAGATACGCAGTATTTT
CASSIGQGYGTDTQYF
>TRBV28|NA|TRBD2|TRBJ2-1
TGTGCCAGCAATACTCTAGCGGGGGGTTACAATGAGCAGTTCTTC
CASNTLAGGYNEQFF
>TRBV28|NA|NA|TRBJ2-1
TGTGCCAGCAGTGCTCCTAGCACGAAGCAGTTCTTC
CASSAPSTKQFF
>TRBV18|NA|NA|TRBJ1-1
TGTGCCAGCTCACCCCTCGACATAGGGAACACTGAAGCTTTCTTT
CASSPLDIGNTEAFF
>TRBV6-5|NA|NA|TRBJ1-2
TGTGCCAGCAGTTATTCGGCCAGGGCGATCTATGGCTACACCTTC
CASSYSARAIYGYTF
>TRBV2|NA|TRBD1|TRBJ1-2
TGTGCCAGCAGTGGGACAGGAGCTAACTATGGCTACACCTTC
CASSGTGANYGYTF
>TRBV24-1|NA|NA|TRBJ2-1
TGTGCCACCGGACTCAGCCCCTACAATGAGCAGTTCTTC
CATGLSPYNEQFF
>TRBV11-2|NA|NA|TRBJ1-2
TGTGCCAGCAGCTCGGCGAGGACTGGCTACACCTTC
CASSSARTGYTF
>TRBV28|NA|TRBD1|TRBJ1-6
TGTGCCAGCAGTTTATTGGGAGGAGGGGGCATAAATTCACCCCTCCACTTT
CASSLLGGGGINSPLHF
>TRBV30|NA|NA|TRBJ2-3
TGTGCCTGGAGCAGAAGAGGGTCAGATACGCAGTATTTT
CAWSRRGSDTQYF
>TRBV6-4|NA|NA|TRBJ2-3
TGTGCCAGCAGTTCGGGACTCCGCACAGATACGCAGTATTTT
CASSSGLRTDTQYF
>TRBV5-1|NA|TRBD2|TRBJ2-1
TGCGCCAGCAGCTTGGGCGGGACTAGCGGGAAGAGGGAGCAGTTCTTC
CASSLGGTSGKREQFF
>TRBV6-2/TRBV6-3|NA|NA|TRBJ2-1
TGTGCCAGCAGTTACTCGCCCTCGGTTAGGTATGAGCAGTTCTTC
CASSYSPSVRYEQFF
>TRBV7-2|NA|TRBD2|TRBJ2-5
TGTGCCAGCAGCTTAGGGGCGGGGGGGCCGAACCAAGAGACCCAGTACTTC
CASSLGAGGPNQETQYF
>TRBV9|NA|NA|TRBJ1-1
TGTGCCAGCAGCGTATTGGTGAACACTGAAGCTTTCTTT
CASSVLVNTEAFF
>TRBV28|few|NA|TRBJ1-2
TGTGCCAGCAGTTTAGGCTTGACGGACAGCCGAAAAAACTATGGCTACACCTTC
CASSLGLTDSRKNYGYTF
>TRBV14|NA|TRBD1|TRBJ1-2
TGTGCCAGCAGCCGGGACAGGGGCCATGGCTACACCTTC
CASSRDRGHGYTF
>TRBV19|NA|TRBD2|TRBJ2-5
TGTGCCAGTAGGCCCGGTAAATTAGCGGGAGAGAGGGAGACCCAGTACTTC
CASRPGKLAGERETQYF
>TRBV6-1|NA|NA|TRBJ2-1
TGTGCCAGCAGTGAAGCGCAGACCTTCTTC
CASSEAQTFF
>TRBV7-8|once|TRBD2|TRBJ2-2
TGTGCCAGCAGCTTAGAGATGGGGCTAGCGGGTCCCACCGGGGAGCTGTTTTTT
CASSLEMGLAGPTGELFF
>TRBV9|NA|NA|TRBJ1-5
TGTGCCAGCAGCGTAGGAAACGGGGGATGGCCCCAGCATTTT
CASSVGNGGWPQHF
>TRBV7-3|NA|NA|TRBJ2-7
TGTGCCAGCAGCTTAACAGGCGGGGTGGGTTACGAGCAGTACTTC
CASSLTGGVGYEQYF
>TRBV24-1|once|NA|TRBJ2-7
TGTGCCACCAGTGATTCCATGGGGCAGTACTTC
CATSDSMGQYF
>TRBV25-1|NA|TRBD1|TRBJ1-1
TGTGCCAGCAGTGTTTTACAGGGGGCAAACACTGAAGCTTTCTTT
CASSVLQGANTEAFF
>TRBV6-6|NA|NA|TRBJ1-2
TGTGCCAGCAACGCGGCCGGGGGCGCACATGGCTACACCTTC
CASNAAGGAHGYTF
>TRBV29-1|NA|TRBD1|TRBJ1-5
TGCAGCGGAGCCACAGGGGGCGGACAGCCCCAGCATTTT
CSGATGGGQPQHF
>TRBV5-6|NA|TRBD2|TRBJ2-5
TGTGCCAGCAGCTTTTCTCTCGGGGGGAAAGAGACCCAGTACTTC
CASSFSLGGKETQYF
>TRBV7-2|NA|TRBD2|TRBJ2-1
TGTGCCAGCAGCCGGGTAGCGGGGGGCTACAATGAGCAGTTCTTC
CASSRVAGGYNEQFF
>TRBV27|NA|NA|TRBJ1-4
TGTGCCAGCAGCTCGATACGGCGCGAAGAAAAACTGTTTTTT
CASSSIRREEKLFF
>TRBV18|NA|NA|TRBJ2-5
TGTGCCAGCTCGACAGGATACCAAGAGACCCAGTACTTC
CASSTGYQETQYF
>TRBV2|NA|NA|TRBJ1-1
TGTGCCACCAGAAGGGGGAACACTGAAGCTTTCTTT
CATRRGNTEAFF
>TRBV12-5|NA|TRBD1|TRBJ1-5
TGTGCTAGTGCCTATCGGTCCGGGACAGGGTCCAGCAATCAGCCCCAGCATTTT
CASAYRSGTGSSNQPQHF
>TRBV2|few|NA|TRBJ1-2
TGTGCCAGCAGTGTTTCTCTGGGGGACTATGGCTACACCTTC
CASSVSLGDYGYTF
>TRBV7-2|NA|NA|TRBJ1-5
TGTGCCAGCAGCTCCGGGGCAGCTAGCAATCAGCCCCAGCATTTT
CASSSGAASNQPQHF
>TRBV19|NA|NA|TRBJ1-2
TGTGCCAGTAGTATGATCGGCTATGGCTACACCTTC
CASSMIGYGYTF
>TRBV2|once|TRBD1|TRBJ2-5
TGTGCCAGCACCAGGGGGCAGGGAGAGACCCAGTACTTC
CASTRGQGETQYF
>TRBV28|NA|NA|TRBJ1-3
TGTGCCAGCAGTCGTTCAGGGGTTGGTGGAAACACCATATATTTT
CASSRSGVGGNTIYF
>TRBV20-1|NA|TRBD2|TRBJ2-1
TGCAGTGCTAGTGTACTAGCGGGGGGGCCGGACAATGAGCAGTTCTTC
CSASVLAGGPDNEQFF
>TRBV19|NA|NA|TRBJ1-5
TGTGCCAGCACCAGCCTGACGTTTAGCAATCAGCCCCAGCATTTT
CASTSLTFSNQPQHF
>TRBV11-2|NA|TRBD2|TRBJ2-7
TGTGCCAGCAGCTTTAGCGGGGGGTCAGACTACGAGCAGTACTTC
CASSFSGGSDYEQYF
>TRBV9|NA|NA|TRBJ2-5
TGTGCCAGCAGCGGAGGGGGGACAGTCCAAGAGACCCAGTACTTC
CASSGGGTVQETQYF
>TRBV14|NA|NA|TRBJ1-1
TGTGCCAGCAGGGGAGGGACTCTGAACACTGAAGCTTTCTTT
CASRGGTLNTEAFF
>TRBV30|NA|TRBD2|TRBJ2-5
TGTGCCTGGACAGCGGGAGGTGTTGAGACCCAGTACTTC
CAWTAGGVETQYF
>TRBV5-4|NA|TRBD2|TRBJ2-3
TGTGCCAGCAGCTCGGGGACTAGCGGAACATACACAGATACGCAGTATTTT
CASSSGTSGTYTDTQYF
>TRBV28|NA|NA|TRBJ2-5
TGTGCCAGCAGTTCCCAGATGTCAGTCCAAGAGACCCAGTACTTC
CASSSQMSVQETQYF
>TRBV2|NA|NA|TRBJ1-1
TGTGCCAGCAGTGAAGCAGGGGCCCGAATCACTGAAGCTTTCTTT
CASSEAGARITEAFF
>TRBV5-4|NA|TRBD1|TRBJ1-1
TGTGCCAGCAGCCACGACAGGGGGACTGAAGCTTTCTTT
CASSHDRGTEAFF
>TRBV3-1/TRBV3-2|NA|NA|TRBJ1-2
TGTGCCAGCAGCCTAGGGACACAGGCCTATGGCTACACCTTC
CASSLGTQAYGYTF
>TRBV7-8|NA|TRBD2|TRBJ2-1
TGTGCCAGCAGAAAGAGCGGGAGTTCGACCTACAATGAGCAGTTCTTC
CASRKSGSSTYNEQFF
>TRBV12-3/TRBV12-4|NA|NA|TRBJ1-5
TGTGCCAGCAGTTTGAGTGCAGATCAGCCCCAGCATTTT
CASSLSADQPQHF
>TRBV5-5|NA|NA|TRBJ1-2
TGTGCCAGCAGCTTGGTTATGGGGGCAATGTATGGCTACACCTTC
CASSLVMGAMYGYTF
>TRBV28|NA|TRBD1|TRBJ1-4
TGTGCCAGCAGACGGTCAGGGGGCGGGGAGGAAAAACTGTTTTTT
CASRRSGGGEEKLFF
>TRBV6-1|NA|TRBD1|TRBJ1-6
TGTGCCAGCAGTGAGCTGGACAGGTTAAGGGATTCACCCCTCCACTTT
CASSELDRLRDSPLHF